This T cell receptor (beta chain) was profiled in a study of Ad26.COV2.S vaccination and SARS-CoV-2 variants. Sequenced by immunoSEQ multiplex PCR; TCRdb stores in-frame clones only, minus some. The profile shows about 440,000 clones, around 91% of them singletons. Trimming took 6 bases from V and 1 from J; bases not matched to a gene: 4. The CDR3 runs 14 residues. Germline V CDR1 and CDR2: SEHNR, FQNEAQ (reference sequence). As for treatment: some 20 received Ad26.COV2.S at low or high dose, single or two shots; five or six received placebo; per-sample allocation not given. Repertoires come from day 63 after the first vaccine or placebo injection.

Material: peripheral blood, obtained in a trial of Ad26.COV2.S vaccine versus placebo. The genes are TRBV7-9 and TRBJ1-1, with 8 bases that match TRBD1. This clonotype was sampled from a person between 18 and 59 years old who received the Ad26.COV2.S COVID-19 vaccine or a placebo. The CDR3 spells CASSQGTGNTEAFF. In DNA form, the CDR3 reads TGTGCCAGCAGTCAAGGGACAGGGAACACTGAAGCTTTCTTT.